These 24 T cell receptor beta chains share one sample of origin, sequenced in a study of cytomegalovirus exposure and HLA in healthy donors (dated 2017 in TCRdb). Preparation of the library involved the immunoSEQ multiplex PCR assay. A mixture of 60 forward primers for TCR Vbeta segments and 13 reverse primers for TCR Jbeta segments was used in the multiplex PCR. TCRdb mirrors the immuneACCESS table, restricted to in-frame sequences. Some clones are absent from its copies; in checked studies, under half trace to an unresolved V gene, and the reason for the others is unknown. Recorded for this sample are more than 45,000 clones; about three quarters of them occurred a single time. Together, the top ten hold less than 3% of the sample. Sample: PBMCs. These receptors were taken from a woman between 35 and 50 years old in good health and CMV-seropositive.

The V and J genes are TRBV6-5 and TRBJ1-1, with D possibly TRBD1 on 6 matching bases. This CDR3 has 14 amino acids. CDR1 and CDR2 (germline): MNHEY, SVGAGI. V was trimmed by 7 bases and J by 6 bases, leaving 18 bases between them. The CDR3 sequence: CASTEPNPGAEAFF. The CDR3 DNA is TGTGCCAGCACCGAACCCAACCCAGGGGCTGAAGCTTTCTTT.

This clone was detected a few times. The CDR3 DNA reads as TGCGCCAGCAGCCAGGCAGAAAAATCACCCCTCCACTTT. It is translated as CASSQAEKSPLHF. J is TRBJ1-6 and V is TRBV4-3; D is undetermined. With 3 bases removed from V and 10 bases from J, the gap between germline ends came to 10 bases. This CDR3 is 13 amino acids long. The germline gives CDR1 LGHNA, CDR2 YSLEER.

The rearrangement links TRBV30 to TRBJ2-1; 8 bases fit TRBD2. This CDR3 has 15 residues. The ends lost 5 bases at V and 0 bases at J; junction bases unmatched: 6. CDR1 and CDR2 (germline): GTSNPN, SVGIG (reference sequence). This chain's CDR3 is CAWASGGSSYNEQFF. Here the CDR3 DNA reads TGTGCCTGGGCGTCGGGGGGGAGCTCCTACAATGAGCAGTTCTTC. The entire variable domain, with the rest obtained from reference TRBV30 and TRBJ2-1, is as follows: SQTIHQWPATLVQPVGSPLSLECTVEGTSNPNLYWYRQAAGRGLQLLFYSVGIGQISSEVPQNLSASRPQDRQFILSSKKLLLSDSGFYLCAWASGGSSYNEQFFGPGTRLTVL.

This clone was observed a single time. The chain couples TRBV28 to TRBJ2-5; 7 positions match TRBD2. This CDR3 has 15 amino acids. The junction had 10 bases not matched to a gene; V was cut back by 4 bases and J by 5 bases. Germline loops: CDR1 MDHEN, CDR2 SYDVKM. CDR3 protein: CASSSVGGTRETQYF. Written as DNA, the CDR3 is TGTGCCAGCAGTTCCGTGGGGGGGACGCGGGAGACCCAGTACTTC.

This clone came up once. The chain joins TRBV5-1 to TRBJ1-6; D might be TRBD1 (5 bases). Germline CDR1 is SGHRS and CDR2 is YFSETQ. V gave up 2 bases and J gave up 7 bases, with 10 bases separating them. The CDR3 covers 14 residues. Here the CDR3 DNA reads TGCGCCAGCAGCTTACAGGCTGGGAATTCACCCCTCCACTTT. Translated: CASSLQAGNSPLHF.

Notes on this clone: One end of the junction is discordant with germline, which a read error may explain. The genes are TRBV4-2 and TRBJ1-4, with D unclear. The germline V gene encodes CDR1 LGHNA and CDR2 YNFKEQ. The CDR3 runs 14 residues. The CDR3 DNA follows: TGTGCCAGCAGCCATGATCCTACTAGTGAAAAACTGTTTTTT. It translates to CASSHDPTSEKLFF.

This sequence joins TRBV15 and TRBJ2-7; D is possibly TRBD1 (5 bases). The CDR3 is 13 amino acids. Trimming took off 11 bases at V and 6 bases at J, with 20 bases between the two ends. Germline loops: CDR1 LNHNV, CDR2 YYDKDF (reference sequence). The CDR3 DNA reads TGTGCCGCTTCTAAAGACCAGGGCCCCGAGCAGTACTTC. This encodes CAASKDQGPEQYF.

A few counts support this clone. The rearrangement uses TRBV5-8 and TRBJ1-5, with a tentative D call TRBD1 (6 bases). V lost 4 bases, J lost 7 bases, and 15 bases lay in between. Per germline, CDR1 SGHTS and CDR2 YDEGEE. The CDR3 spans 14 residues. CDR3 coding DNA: TGTGCCAGCAGCACACCCAGGGGAGACCAGCCCCAGCATTTT. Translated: CASSTPRGDQPQHF.

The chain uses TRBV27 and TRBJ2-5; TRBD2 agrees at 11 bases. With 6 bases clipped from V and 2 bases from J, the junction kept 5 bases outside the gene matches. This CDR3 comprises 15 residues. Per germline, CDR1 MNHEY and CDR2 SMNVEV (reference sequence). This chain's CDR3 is CASSNRLAGQETQYF. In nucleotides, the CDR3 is TGTGCCAGCAGCAATCGACTAGCGGGGCAAGAGACCCAGTACTTC.

The CDR3 DNA reads as TGCGCCAGCAGCCCGGGACAGGGTGCCGGGGAGCTGTTTTTT. This gives the protein CASSPGQGAGELFF. The V and J genes are TRBV10-1 and TRBJ2-2; 9 nucleotides agree with TRBD1. The CDR3 extends over 14 amino acids. J was trimmed by 6 bases and V by 6 bases; bases with no gene match: 5. Germline lookup yields CDR1 WNHNN and CDR2 SYGVQD (reference sequence).

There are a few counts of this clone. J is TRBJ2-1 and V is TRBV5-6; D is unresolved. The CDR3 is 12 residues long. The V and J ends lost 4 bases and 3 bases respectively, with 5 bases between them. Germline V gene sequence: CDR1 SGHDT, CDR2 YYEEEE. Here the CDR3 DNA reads TGTGCCAGCAGCCCCGGCTACAATGAGCAGTTCTTC. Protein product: CASSPGYNEQFF. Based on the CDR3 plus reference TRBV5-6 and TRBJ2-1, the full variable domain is DAGVTQSPTHLIKTRGQQVTLRCSPKSGHDTVSWYQQALGQGPQFIFQYYEEEERQRGNFPDRFSGHQFPNYSSELNVNALLLGDSALYLCASSPGYNEQFFGPGTRLTVL.

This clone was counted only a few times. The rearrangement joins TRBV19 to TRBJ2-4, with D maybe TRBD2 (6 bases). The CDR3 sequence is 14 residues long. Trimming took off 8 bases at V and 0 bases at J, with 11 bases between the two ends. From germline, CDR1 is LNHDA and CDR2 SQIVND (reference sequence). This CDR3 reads CASSEGLAKNIQYF. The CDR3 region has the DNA TGTGCCAGTTCCGAGGGACTAGCCAAAAACATTCAGTACTTC.

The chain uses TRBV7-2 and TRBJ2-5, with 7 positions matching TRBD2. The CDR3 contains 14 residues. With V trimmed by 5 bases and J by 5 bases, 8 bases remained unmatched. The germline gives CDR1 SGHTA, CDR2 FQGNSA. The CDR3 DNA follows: TGTGCCAGCAGCCTCCCGCGGGGGATGGAGACCCAGTACTTC. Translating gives CASSLPRGMETQYF.

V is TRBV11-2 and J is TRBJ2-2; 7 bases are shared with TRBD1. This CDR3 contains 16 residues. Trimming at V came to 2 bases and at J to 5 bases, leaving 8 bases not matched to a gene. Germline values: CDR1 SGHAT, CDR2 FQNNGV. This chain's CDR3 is CASSLFRQGLTGELFF. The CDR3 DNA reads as TGTGCCAGCAGCTTATTCAGACAGGGCTTGACCGGGGAGCTGTTTTTT.

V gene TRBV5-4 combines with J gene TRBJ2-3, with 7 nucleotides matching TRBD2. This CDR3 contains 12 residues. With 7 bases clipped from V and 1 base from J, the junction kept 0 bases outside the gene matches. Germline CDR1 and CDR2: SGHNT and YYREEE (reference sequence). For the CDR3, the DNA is TGTGCCAGCCGGGGGGGCACAGATACGCAGTATTTT. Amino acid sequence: CASRGGTDTQYF.

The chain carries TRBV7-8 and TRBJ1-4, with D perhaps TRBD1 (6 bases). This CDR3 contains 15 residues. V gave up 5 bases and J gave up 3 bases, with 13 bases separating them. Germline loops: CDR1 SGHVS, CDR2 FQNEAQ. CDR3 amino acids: CASSQSQGSNEKLFF. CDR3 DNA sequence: TGTGCCAGCAGCCAATCCCAGGGGTCTAATGAAAAACTGTTTTTT. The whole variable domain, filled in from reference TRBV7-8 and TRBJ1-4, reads GAGVSQSPRYKVAKRGQDVALRCDPISGHVSLFWYQQALGQGPEFLTYFQNEAQLDKSGLPSDRFFAERPEGSVSTLKIQRTQQEDSAVYLCASSQSQGSNEKLFFGSGTQLSVL.

CDR3 sequence: CASSLGRETQYF. CDR3 nucleotides: TGTGCCAGCAGCTTGGGCAGGGAGACCCAGTACTTC. The chain carries TRBV5-6 and TRBJ2-5, with unresolved D. Trimming took off 0 bases at V and 5 bases at J, with 5 bases between the two ends. This CDR3 is built from 12 residues. Germline values: CDR1 SGHDT, CDR2 YYEEEE.

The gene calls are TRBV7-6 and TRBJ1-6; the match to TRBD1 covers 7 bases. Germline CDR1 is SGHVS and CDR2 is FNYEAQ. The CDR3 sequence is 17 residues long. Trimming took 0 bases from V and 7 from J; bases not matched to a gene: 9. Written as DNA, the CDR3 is TGTGCCAGCAGCTTAGCGGGAATGGACAGGTTAAATTCACCCCTCCACTTT. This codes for CASSLAGMDRLNSPLHF.

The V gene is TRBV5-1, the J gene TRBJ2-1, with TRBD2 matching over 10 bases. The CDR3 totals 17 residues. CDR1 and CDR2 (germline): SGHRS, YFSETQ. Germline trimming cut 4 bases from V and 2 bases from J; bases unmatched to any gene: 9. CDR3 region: CASSGTTGTSAYNEQFF. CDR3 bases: TGCGCCAGCAGCGGTACCACCGGGACTAGCGCCTACAATGAGCAGTTCTTC.

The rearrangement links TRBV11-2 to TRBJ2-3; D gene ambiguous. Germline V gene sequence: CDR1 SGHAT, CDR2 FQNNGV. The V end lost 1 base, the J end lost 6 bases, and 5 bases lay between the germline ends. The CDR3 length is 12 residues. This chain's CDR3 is CASSLVSDTQYF. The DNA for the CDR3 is TGTGCCAGCAGCTTAGTCTCTGATACGCAGTATTTT.

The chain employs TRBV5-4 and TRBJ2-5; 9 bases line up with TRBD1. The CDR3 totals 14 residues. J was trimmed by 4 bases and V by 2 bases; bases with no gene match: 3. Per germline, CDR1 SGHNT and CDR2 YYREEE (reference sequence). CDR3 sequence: CASSFGQGSETQYF. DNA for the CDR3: TGTGCCAGCAGCTTTGGACAGGGGTCAGAGACCCAGTACTTC.

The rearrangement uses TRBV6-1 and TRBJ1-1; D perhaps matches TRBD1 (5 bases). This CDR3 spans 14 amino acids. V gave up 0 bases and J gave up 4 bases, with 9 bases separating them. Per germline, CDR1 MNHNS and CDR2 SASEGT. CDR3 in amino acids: CASSEAGGGTEAFF. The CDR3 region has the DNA TGTGCCAGCAGTGAAGCGGGGGGGGGCACTGAAGCTTTCTTT.

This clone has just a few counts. The CDR3: CAVRPSGGDTQYF. In nucleotides, the CDR3 is TGTGCCGTCCGGCCCTCGGGGGGGGATACGCAGTATTTT. V and J are TRBV10-3 and TRBJ2-3; 8 positions match TRBD2. Losses at the gene ends were 11 bases for V and 6 bases for J; bases not matched to a gene: 10. In germline, CDR1 is ENHRY, CDR2 SYGVKD. This CDR3 region has 13 residues.

The CDR3 DNA reads as TGTGCCAGCAGTGACAGGGGACAGGGCACAGATACGCAGTATTTT. This gives the protein CASSDRGQGTDTQYF. The rearrangement joins TRBV6-4 to TRBJ2-3, with TRBD1 matching 8 bases. Germline assignment: CDR1 MRHNA and CDR2 SNTAGT. Trimming cost V 2 bases and J 1 base; bases outside gene matches: 2. The CDR3 sequence is 15 residues long.